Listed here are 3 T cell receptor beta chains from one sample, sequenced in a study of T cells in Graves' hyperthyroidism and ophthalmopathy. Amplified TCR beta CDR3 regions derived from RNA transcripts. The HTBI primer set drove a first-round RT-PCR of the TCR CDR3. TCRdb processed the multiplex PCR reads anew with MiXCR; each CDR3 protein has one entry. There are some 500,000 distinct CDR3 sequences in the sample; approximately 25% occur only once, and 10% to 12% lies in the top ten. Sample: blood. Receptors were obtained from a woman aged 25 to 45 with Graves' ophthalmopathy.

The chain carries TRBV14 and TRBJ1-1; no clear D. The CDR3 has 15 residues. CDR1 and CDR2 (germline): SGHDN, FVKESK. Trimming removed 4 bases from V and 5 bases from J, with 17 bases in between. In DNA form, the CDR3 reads TGTGCCAGCAGCCTCCAGGACCTACAAGTGACTGAAGCTTTCTTT. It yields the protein CASSLQDLQVTEAFF.

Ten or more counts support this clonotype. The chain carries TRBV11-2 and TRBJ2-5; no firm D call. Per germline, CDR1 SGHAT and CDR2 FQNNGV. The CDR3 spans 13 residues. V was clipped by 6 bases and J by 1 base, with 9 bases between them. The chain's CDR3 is CASRRPSQETQYF. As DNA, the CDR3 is TGTGCCAGCAGGCGGCCGAGCCAAGAGACCCAGTACTTC.

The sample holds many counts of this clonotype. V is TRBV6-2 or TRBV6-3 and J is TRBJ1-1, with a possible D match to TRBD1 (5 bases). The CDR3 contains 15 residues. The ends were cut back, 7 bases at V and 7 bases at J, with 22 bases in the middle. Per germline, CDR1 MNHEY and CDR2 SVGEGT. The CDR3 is CASTLTWTPRYEAFF. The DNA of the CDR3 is TGTGCCAGCACTCTCACCTGGACACCAAGATATGAAGCTTTCTTT.